This paragraph covers one T cell receptor beta chain sequence. The target antigen is unknown. Reverse transcription of roughly 0.5 to 1 ug RNA was performed with random hexamers. TCR beta CDR3 was amplified by immunoSEQ multiplex PCR. This amplification extended across 54 Vbeta and 13 Jbeta segments. TCRdb used MiXCR to reprocess the immunoSEQ multiplex PCR reads, holding one entry per CDR3 protein. The sample has 150,000 to 250,000 distinct CDR3 sequences; 90% to 95% are singletons. This record belongs to a study of CD8 T cells in Susac syndrome. Findings and caveats of the study: That the number of individuals in its TCR sequencing and HLA analysis was relatively small was acknowledged by the study.

The patients serving as multiple sclerosis controls were treatment-naive. They had stable or active relapsing-remitting disease and fulfilled revised McDonald criteria. The authors negatively isolated CD8+ and CD4+ T cells and FACS-enriched TEMRA cells. Per germline, CDR1 SGHNT and CDR2 YYREEE (reference sequence). Losses at the gene ends were 3 bases for V and 9 bases for J; bases not matched to a gene: 11. CDR3 length: 16 residues. Sample: CD4+ T cells from PBMCs. The receptor was isolated from a human donor with multiple sclerosis. This sequence joins TRBV5-4 and TRBJ2-1; 11 bases map to TRBD1. The CDR3 region is CASSSRTGGIKAEQFF. Here the CDR3 DNA reads TGTGCCAGCAGCTCCCGGACAGGGGGCATCAAAGCTGAGCAGTTCTTC.